The TCR beta chain under discussion was sequenced for a study of T-cell reconstitution after alpha-beta-depleted transplantation in children. On this clonotype: Antigen unknown.

The V and J ends lost 6 bases and 5 bases respectively, with 19 bases between them. The CDR3 consists of 15 residues. Study results and limitations: Diversity and T-cell counts at one year after transplant derived mostly from new T cells. About two months after transplant, alpha-beta T cells reportedly came from several hundred expanded graft clones.

Preparation of the TCRbeta library was carried out with unique molecular identifiers. TCRdb reanalysed the PCR reads using MiXCR and keeps one entry per CDR3 protein. Of some 830,000 distinct CDR3 sequences in the sample, less than 20% were seen once. This receptor was obtained from a male patient younger than 18 who had a stem cell transplant for acute lymphoblastic leukemia, so the T cells may come from the graft donor. Sequences were derived from PBMCs, mostly from graft donor cells, sampled 360 days after TCRalphabeta/CD19-depleted stem cell transplant. The chain joins TRBV12-3 or TRBV12-4 to TRBJ1-1; D call uncertain. Here the CDR3 reads CASSQTDGPWTEAFF. The CDR3 coding sequence is TGTGCCAGCAGCCAGACTGACGGCCCGTGGACTGAAGCTTTCTTT.